This TCR beta chain is from a study of Graves' ophthalmopathy and Graves' hyperthyroidism. Amplifying from RNA transcripts, the study obtained TCR beta CDR3 regions. First-round RT-PCR employed HTBI primers, with a second-round multiplex PCR after it. TCRdb ran MiXCR on the multiplex PCR reads and lists one entry per CDR3 protein. Among a few hundred thousand distinct CDR3 sequences, about 17% were seen once, and the ten largest hold around 12%. Ophthalmopathy was moderately-to-severely active, CAS at least 3, NOSPECS at least 4, lasting under 3 months. This clonotype occurred many times. The antigen is undetermined. Study-level findings and limits: Most thyroid clonotypes with frequency above 0.001 were detected in blood too.

Sequencing was carried out using peripheral blood. This TCR was sampled from an adult man with Graves' ophthalmopathy.

CDR3 in amino acids: CASSARQVSYEQYF. CDR3 nucleotide sequence: TGCGCCAGCAGCGCCCGACAGGTTTCCTACGAGCAGTACTTC. V gene TRBV5-1 combines with J gene TRBJ2-7, with D maybe TRBD1 (6 bases). The CDR3 is 14 amino acids. Germline V gene data show CDR1 as SGHRS and CDR2 as YFSETQ. Deletions cut 4 bases from V and 1 base from J, with 12 bases between.